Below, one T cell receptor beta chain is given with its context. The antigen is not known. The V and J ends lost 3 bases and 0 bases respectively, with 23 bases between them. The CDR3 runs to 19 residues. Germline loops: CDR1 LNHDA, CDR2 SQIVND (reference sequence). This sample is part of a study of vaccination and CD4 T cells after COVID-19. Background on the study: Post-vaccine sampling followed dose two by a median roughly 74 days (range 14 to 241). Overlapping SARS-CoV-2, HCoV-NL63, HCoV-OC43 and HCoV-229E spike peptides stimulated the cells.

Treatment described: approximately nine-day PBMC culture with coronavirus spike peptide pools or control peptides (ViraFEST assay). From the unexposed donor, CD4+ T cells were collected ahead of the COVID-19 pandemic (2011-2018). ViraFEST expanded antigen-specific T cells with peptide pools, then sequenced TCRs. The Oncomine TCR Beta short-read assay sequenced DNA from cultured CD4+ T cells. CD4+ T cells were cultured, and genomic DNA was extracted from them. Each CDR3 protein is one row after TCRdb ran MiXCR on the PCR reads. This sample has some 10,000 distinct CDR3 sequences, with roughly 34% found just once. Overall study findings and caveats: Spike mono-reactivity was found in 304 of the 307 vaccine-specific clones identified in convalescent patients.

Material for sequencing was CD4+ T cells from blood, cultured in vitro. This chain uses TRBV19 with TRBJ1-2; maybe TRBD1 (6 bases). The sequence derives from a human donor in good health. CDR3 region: CASSIPLSELRGANYGYTF. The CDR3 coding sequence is TGTGCCAGTAGTATTCCGCTTTCCGAACTCAGGGGAGCTAACTATGGCTACACCTTC. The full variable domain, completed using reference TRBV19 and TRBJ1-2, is DGGITQSPKYLFRKEGQNVTLSCEQNLNHDAMYWYRQDPGQGLRLIYYSQIVNDFQKGDIAEGYSVSREKKESFPLTVTSAQKNPTAFYLCASSIPLSELRGANYGYTFGSGTRLTVV.